A selection of T cell receptor beta chains follows, all from one sample in a study of blood T cell repertoires in COVID-19. Assay used: immunoSEQ multiplex PCR; TCRdb lists only in-frame clones, some missing. The sample yields just over 650,000 clones, 90% seen once. What was sequenced was peripheral blood. The receptors were gathered from a woman between 18 and 29 years old with acute or convalescent COVID-19. The conserved cysteine and the conserved F or W are not part of the CDR3 here. A D gene is named only where the DNA matches it firmly.

d_call: TRBD1
v_call: TRBV3-1/TRBV3-2
cdr3_aa: ASSRDRGYTGELF

d_call: TRBD1
v_call: TRBV9
cdr3_aa: ASSADRGSGYT

d_call: TRBD1
v_call: TRBV10-3
cdr3_aa: AISESSYRGNTEAF

d_call: .
v_call: TRBV6-2/TRBV6-3
cdr3_aa: ASSYTGTSYNEQF

d_call: TRBD1
v_call: TRBV5-1
cdr3_aa: ASSLGRGQGSYEQY

d_call: .
v_call: TRBV9
cdr3_aa: ASSVAPLQGFGELF

d_call: .
v_call: TRBV19
cdr3_aa: ASSMASTSYGYT

d_call: .
v_call: TRBV6-1
cdr3_aa: ASSDPATLDYT

d_call: .
v_call: TRBV7-2
cdr3_aa: ASRRDSRTDTQY

d_call: .
v_call: TRBV9
cdr3_aa: ASSVVGGELF

d_call: TRBD1
v_call: TRBV5-1
cdr3_aa: ASAELGQANTEAF

d_call: .
v_call: TRBV30
cdr3_aa: AWSVRTVNTGELF

d_call: .
v_call: TRBV14
cdr3_aa: ASSQDLQLTETQY

d_call: TRBD1
v_call: TRBV9
cdr3_aa: ASSPILQGADGYT

d_call: TRBD1
v_call: TRBV24-1
cdr3_aa: ATSDTGVAGPQH

d_call: .
v_call: TRBV5-1
cdr3_aa: ASSLAGRGRYEQY

d_call: .
v_call: TRBV7-9
cdr3_aa: ASSFPQNEQY

d_call: .
v_call: TRBV30
cdr3_aa: AWSWAGREKLF

d_call: TRBD1
v_call: TRBV29-1
cdr3_aa: SVKLQGGNTEAF

d_call: TRBD1
v_call: TRBV6-5
cdr3_aa: ASTQGQGGGYT

d_call: TRBD1
v_call: TRBV5-6
cdr3_aa: ASRPGQGVFYEQY

d_call: .
v_call: TRBV9
cdr3_aa: ASSARGDSGNTIY

d_call: TRBD1
v_call: TRBV14
cdr3_aa: ASRRTGDRSGNTIY

d_call: .
v_call: TRBV24-1
cdr3_aa: ATTKPRGASYEQY

d_call: .
v_call: TRBV5-1
cdr3_aa: ASSLSQGGEKLF

d_call: TRBD1
v_call: TRBV5-5
cdr3_aa: ASSRGQGSEKLF

d_call: .
v_call: TRBV19
cdr3_aa: ATLLGANYGYT

d_call: .
v_call: TRBV2
cdr3_aa: ATRLRAYNEQF

d_call: .
v_call: TRBV19
cdr3_aa: ASSPGHSYEQY

d_call: .
v_call: TRBV7-9
cdr3_aa: ASSLRGHSYEQY

d_call: .
v_call: TRBV6-5
cdr3_aa: ASRIDRTSGNTIY

d_call: TRBD1
v_call: TRBV7-9
cdr3_aa: ASSIQGTFNEQF

d_call: .
v_call: TRBV28
cdr3_aa: ASKYVGEALNQPQH

d_call: .
v_call: TRBV3-1/TRBV3-2
cdr3_aa: ASSLRGGSNEQY

d_call: .
v_call: TRBV3-1/TRBV3-2
cdr3_aa: ASSPPLTGGNTIY

d_call: TRBD2
v_call: TRBV7-9
cdr3_aa: ASSLTSGIGELF

d_call: TRBD1
v_call: TRBV12-3/TRBV12-4
cdr3_aa: ASSLTGGAGYT

d_call: .
v_call: TRBV2
cdr3_aa: ASILRLVNTGELF

d_call: TRBD1
v_call: TRBV25-1
cdr3_aa: ASSTLQGRSTGELF

d_call: TRBD1
v_call: TRBV6-6
cdr3_aa: ATTGTVNQPQH

d_call: .
v_call: TRBV2
cdr3_aa: ASSEALQKSEAF

d_call: TRBD1
v_call: TRBV4-2
cdr3_aa: ASSTGTGATGELF

d_call: .
v_call: TRBV27
cdr3_aa: ASSLRGTVLVSSPQNIQY

d_call: .
v_call: TRBV7-9
cdr3_aa: ASSHTSSAEAF

d_call: .
v_call: TRBV6-5
cdr3_aa: ASSTPGVLPL

d_call: .
v_call: TRBV19
cdr3_aa: ASSIRGFKTQETQY

d_call: TRBD1
v_call: TRBV24-1
cdr3_aa: ATSDPRQGWNTGELF

d_call: .
v_call: TRBV12-3/TRBV12-4
cdr3_aa: ASSLAEGRYT

d_call: .
v_call: TRBV6-1
cdr3_aa: ASSDSGGAGYNYGYT

d_call: .
v_call: TRBV19
cdr3_aa: ASSISRSSYEQY

d_call: TRBD1
v_call: TRBV5-5
cdr3_aa: ASSSNPGQVETQY

d_call: TRBD1
v_call: TRBV3-1/TRBV3-2
cdr3_aa: ASSQVGDSHGYT

d_call: .
v_call: TRBV6-5
cdr3_aa: ASSQTPPEAF

d_call: .
v_call: TRBV4-1
cdr3_aa: ASSQELLGGYT

d_call: TRBD1
v_call: TRBV4-1
cdr3_aa: ASSQGFRTGASGANVLT

d_call: .
v_call: TRBV2
cdr3_aa: ASSRSPLQGPSGNTIY

d_call: TRBD1
v_call: TRBV29-1
cdr3_aa: SARQGNEKLF

d_call: .
v_call: TRBV2
cdr3_aa: ASSERGTEAF

d_call: TRBD1
v_call: TRBV24-1
cdr3_aa: ATSVGTGAKDTQY